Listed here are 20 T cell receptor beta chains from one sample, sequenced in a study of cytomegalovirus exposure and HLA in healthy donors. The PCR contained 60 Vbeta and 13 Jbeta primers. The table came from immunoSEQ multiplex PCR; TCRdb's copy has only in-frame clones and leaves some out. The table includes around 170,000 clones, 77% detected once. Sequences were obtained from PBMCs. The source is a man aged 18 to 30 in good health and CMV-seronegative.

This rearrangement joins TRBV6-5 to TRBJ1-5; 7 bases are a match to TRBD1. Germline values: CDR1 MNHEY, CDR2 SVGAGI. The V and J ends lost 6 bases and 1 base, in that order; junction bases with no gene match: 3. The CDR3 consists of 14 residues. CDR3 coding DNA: TGTGCCAGCAGACCGGACAGGAGCAATCAGCCCCAGCATTTT. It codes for CASRPDRSNQPQHF.

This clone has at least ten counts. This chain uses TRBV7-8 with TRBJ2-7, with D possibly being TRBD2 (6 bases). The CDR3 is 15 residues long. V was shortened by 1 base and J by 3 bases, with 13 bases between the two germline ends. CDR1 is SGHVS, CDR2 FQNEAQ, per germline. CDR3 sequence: CASSLGLRDLYEQYF. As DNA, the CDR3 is TGTGCCAGCAGCTTAGGCTTGCGGGACCTCTACGAGCAGTACTTC. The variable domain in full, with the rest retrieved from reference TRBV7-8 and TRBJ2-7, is GAGVSQSPRYKVAKRGQDVALRCDPISGHVSLFWYQQALGQGPEFLTYFQNEAQLDKSGLPSDRFFAERPEGSVSTLKIQRTQQEDSAVYLCASSLGLRDLYEQYFGPGTRLTVT.

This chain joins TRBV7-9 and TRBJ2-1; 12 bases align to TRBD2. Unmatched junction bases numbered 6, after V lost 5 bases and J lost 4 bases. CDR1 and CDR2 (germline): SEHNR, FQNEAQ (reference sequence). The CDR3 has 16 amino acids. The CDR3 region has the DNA TGTGCCAGCAGCCCACCGGGACTAGCGGGTTACAATGAGCAGTTCTTC. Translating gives CASSPPGLAGYNEQFF.

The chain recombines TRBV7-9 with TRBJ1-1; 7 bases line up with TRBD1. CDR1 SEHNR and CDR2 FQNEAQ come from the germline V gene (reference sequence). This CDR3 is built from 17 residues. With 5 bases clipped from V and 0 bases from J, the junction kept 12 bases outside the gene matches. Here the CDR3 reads CASSLNRGPSMNTEAFF. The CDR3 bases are TGTGCCAGCAGCCTTAACAGGGGCCCCTCTATGAACACTGAAGCTTTCTTT.

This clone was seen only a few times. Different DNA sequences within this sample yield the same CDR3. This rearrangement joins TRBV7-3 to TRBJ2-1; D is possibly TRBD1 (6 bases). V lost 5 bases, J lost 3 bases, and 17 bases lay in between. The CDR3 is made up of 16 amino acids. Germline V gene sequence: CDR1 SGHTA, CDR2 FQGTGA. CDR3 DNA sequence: TGTGCCAGCAGCCCCCCGTCGGCAGGGGTCTACAATGAGCAGTTCTTC. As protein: CASSPPSAGVYNEQFF.

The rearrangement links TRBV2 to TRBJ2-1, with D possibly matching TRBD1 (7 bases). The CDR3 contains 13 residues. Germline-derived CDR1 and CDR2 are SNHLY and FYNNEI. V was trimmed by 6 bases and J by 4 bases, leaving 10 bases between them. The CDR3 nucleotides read TGTGCCAGCAGAGCAGGGGGGTACAATGAGCAGTTCTTC. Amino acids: CASRAGGYNEQFF.

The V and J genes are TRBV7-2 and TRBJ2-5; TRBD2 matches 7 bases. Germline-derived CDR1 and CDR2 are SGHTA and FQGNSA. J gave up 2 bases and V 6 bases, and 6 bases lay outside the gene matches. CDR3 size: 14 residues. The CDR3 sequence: CASSQAGLQETQYF. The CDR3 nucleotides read TGTGCCAGCAGTCAAGCGGGATTACAAGAGACCCAGTACTTC.

The CDR3 DNA sequence: TGTGCCAGCAGTTCCTGGACAGGGGATTACACTGAAGCTTTCTTT. It encodes CASSSWTGDYTEAFF. V and J are TRBV27 and TRBJ1-1; 9 bases line up with TRBD1. V shed 4 bases, J shed 3 bases, and the junction held 6 bases outside the gene matches. CDR1 is MNHEY, CDR2 SMNVEV, per germline (reference sequence). The CDR3 has 15 amino acids.

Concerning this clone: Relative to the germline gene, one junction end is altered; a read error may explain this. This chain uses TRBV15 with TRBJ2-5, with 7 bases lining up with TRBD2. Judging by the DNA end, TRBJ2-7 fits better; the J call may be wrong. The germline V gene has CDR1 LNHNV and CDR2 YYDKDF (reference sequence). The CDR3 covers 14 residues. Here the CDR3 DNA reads TGTGCCACCAGTAGAGGCGGGAGCTCCTACGAGCAGTACTTC. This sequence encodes CATSRGGSSYEQYF.

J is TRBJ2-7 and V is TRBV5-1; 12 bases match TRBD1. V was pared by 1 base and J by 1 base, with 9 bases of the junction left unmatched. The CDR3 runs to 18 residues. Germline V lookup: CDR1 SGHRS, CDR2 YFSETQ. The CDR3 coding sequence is TGCGCCAGCAGCTTGCCGGGACAGGGGGCTGGTTGGTCCTACGAGCAGTACTTC. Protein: CASSLPGQGAGWSYEQYF. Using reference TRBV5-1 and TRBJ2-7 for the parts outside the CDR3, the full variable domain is KAGVTQTPRYLIKTRGQQVTLSCSPISGHRSVSWYQQTPGQGLQFLFEYFSETQRNKGNFPGRFSGRQFSNSRSEMNVSTLELGDSALYLCASSLPGQGAGWSYEQYFGPGTRLTVT.

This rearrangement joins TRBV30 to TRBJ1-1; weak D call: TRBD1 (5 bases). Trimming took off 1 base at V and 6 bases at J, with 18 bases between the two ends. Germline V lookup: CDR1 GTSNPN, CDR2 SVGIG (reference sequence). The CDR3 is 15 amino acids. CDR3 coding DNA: TGTGCCTGGAGTGGGAAGGGAGGGGTGAAGGCTGAAGCTTTCTTT. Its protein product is CAWSGKGGVKAEAFF.

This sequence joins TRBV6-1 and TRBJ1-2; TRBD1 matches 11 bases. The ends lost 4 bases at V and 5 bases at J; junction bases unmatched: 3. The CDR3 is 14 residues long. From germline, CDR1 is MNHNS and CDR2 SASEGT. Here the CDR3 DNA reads TGTGCCAGCAGTGGGGACAGGGGGAGTTATGGCTACACCTTC. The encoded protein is CASSGDRGSYGYTF.

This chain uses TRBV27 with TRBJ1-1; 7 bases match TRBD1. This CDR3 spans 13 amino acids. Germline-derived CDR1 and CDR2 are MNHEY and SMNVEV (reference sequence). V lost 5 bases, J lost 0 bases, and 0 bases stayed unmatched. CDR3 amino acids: CASSTGVNTEAFF. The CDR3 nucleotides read TGTGCCAGCAGTACAGGGGTGAACACTGAAGCTTTCTTT.

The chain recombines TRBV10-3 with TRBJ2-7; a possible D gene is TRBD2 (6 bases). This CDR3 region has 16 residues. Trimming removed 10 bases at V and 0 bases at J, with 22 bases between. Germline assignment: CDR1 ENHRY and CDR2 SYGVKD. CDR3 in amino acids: CASGEGLGGVSYEQYF. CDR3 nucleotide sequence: TGTGCCAGCGGTGAGGGGTTGGGGGGAGTCTCCTACGAGCAGTACTTC.

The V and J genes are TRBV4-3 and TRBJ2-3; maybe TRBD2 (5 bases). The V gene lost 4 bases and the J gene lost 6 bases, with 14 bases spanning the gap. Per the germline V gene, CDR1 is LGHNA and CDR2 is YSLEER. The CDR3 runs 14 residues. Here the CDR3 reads CASSRRVSGDTQYF. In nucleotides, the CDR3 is TGCGCCAGCAGCCGGCGGGTGTCTGGGGATACGCAGTATTTT.

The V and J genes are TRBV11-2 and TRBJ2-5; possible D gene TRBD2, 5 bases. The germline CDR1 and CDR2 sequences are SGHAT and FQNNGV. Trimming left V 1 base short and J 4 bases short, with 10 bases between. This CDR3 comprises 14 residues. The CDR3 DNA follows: TGTGCCAGCAGCTTAGTTCGGGGTGGAGAGACCCAGTACTTC. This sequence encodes CASSLVRGGETQYF.

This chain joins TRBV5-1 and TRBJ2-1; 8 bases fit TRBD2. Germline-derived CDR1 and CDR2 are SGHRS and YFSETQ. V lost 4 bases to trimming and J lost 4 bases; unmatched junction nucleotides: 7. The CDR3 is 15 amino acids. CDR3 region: CASSATSGAYNEQFF. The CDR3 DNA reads TGCGCCAGCAGCGCAACTAGCGGAGCTTACAATGAGCAGTTCTTC.

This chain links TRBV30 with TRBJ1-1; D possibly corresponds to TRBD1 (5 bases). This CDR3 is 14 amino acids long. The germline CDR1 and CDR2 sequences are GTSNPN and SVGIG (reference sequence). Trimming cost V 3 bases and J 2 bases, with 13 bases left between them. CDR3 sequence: CAWRAGTLNTEAFF. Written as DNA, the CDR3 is TGTGCCTGGAGGGCCGGGACTCTCAACACTGAAGCTTTCTTT.

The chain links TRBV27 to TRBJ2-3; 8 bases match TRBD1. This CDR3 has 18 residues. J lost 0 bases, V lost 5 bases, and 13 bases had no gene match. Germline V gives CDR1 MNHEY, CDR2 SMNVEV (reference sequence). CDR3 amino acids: CASSKYNRQGQSTDTQYF. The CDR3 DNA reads TGTGCCAGCAGTAAGTACAATCGACAGGGGCAAAGCACAGATACGCAGTATTTT.

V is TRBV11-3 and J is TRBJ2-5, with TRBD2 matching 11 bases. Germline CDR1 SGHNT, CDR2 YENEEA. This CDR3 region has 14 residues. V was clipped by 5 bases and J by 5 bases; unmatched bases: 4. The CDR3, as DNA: TGTGCCAGCAGCCCCACTAGCGGGAGTGAGACCCAGTACTTC. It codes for CASSPTSGSETQYF.